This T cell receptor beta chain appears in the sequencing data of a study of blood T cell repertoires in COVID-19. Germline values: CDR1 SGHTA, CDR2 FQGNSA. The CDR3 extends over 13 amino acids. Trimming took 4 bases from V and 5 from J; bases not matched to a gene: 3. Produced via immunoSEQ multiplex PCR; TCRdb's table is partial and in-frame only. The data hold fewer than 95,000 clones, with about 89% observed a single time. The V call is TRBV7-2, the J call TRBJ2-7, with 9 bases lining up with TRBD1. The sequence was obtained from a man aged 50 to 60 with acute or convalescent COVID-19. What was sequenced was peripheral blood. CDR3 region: CASSSQGADEQYF. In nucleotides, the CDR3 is TGTGCCAGCAGCTCACAGGGGGCCGACGAGCAGTACTTC.